This entry describes one T cell receptor beta chain. The target antigen is unknown. This CDR3 spans 17 amino acids. The entry originates in a study of CXCR3-negative and CXCR3-positive naive CD8 T cells. Study as a whole: A total of 110 million to 150 million TRB reads was generated, with about 1.5 +/- 0.3 million per library. Study-level findings and limits: Relative to memory CD8+ cells, whose diversity was much lower, both naive subsets had comparably high diversity.

The authors prepared UMI-labeled TRB cDNA libraries by 5' RACE. TCRdb re-called the 5' RACE reads; every CDR3 protein appears as one record, without DNA. Its listing shows around 8,400 distinct CDR3 sequences. A few hundred thousand cells per CD8+ T cell subset were flow-sorted in triplicate. CD45RO-CCR7+CD27+CD95- defined naive CD8+ T cells. The receptor's source is a human donor in good health. Some clones in this sample may be carry-over from other donors' samples. The sample taken for sequencing was naive CXCR3- CD8+ T cells from blood. As to subset: CD45RO-CCR7+CD27+CD95- naive CD8+ T cells lacking CXCR3 (TNR3-). This rearrangement joins TRBV12-3 or TRBV12-4 to TRBJ2-2. CDR3: CASSQNQDASGTGELFF.